This TCR beta chain derives from a study of lymphopenia after photon versus proton radiotherapy. CDR1 and CDR2 from the germline V gene are SEHNR and FQNEAQ (reference sequence). V shed 2 bases, J shed 6 bases, and the junction held 8 bases outside the gene matches. The CDR3 sequence is 15 residues long. The study, taken as a whole, reports: Under photons, naive T cells and diversity fell while effector/memory populations rose. Post-nadir TCR diversity decline inversely tracked overall survival among those who died. Only patients who died were analyzed for survival; proton advantage is unproven.

Sequenced by immunoSEQ multiplex PCR; TCRdb stores in-frame clones only, minus some. The sample consists of 150,000 to 200,000 clones, about 85% of them appearing once. Details on this clone: Its antigen is not identified.

The V gene is TRBV7-9, the J gene TRBJ2-3; 7 nucleotides line up with TRBD2. Sample: peripheral blood, taken from a patient treated with photon-based radiotherapy. The source of this sequence is a man aged 50 to 60 with gastric cancer. The DNA for the CDR3 is TGTGCCAGCAGCTTAACCGGGACTACGAGGGATACGCAGTATTTT. Protein product: CASSLTGTTRDTQYF. Variable domain in full (rest from reference TRBV7-9 and TRBJ2-3): DTGVSQNPRHKITKRGQNVTFRCDPISEHNRLYWYRQTLGQGPEFLTYFQNEAQLEKSRLLSDRFSAERPKGSFSTLEIQRTEQGDSAMYLCASSLTGTTRDTQYFGPGTRLTVL.